The T cell receptor beta chain described here comes from a study of T-cell reconstitution after alpha-beta-depleted transplantation in children. V was trimmed by 3 bases and J by 6 bases, leaving 14 bases between them. CDR3 length: 14 amino acids. Germline V gene lookup returns CDR1 SGHRS and CDR2 YFSETQ. TCRbeta library construction was performed incorporating unique molecular identifiers. Via MiXCR, TCRdb re-called the PCR reads, giving one row per CDR3 protein. Of 450,000 to 600,000 distinct CDR3 sequences in the sample, 10% to 15% were seen once. The V gene is TRBV5-1, the J gene TRBJ2-3, with a tentative D call TRBD1 (5 bases). Sequencing was performed on PBMCs, mostly from graft donor cells, taken 360 days after TCRalphabeta/CD19-depleted stem cell transplant. This clonotype was sampled from a male patient younger than 18 who had a stem cell transplant for acute myeloid leukemia, so the T cells may come from the graft donor. CDR3 nucleotides: TGCGCCAGCAGCTCAGGACAAGGGTGGGATACGCAGTATTTT. It translates to CASSSGQGWDTQYF.